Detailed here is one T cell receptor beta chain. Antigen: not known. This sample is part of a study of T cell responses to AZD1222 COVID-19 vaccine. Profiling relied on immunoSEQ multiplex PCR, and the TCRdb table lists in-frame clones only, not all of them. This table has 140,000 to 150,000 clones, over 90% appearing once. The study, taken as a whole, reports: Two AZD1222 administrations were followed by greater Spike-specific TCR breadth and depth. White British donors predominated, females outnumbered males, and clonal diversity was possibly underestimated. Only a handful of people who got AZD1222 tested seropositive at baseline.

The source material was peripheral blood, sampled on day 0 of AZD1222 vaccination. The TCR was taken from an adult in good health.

The CDR3 nucleotides read TGTGCCAGCAGGGATGGAGGGTACACTGAAGCTTTCTTT. Protein sequence: CASRDGGYTEAFF. The V gene is TRBV6-5, the J gene TRBJ1-1; no definite D call. Between the trimmed V and J ends, which lost 6 bases and 3 bases, there was a span of 11 bases. Germline V gene lookup returns CDR1 MNHEY and CDR2 SVGAGI. The CDR3 has 13 residues.